These 14 T cell receptor beta chains were sequenced from one sample in a study of T-cell reconstitution after alpha-beta-depleted transplantation in children. Unique molecular identifiers were incorporated when the TCRbeta library was constructed. TCRdb itself ran the PCR reads through MiXCR, one entry per CDR3 protein. The data hold 450,000 to 600,000 distinct CDR3 sequences, with less than 35% observed a single time. Sequencing was performed on PBMCs from the stem cell graft donor, taken from the stem cell graft. The origin of the receptors is a human donor who donated a stem cell graft to a child with aplastic anemia.

This clonotype was seen more than once but under ten times. The chain links TRBV20-1 to TRBJ2-7; D might be TRBD2 (6 bases). The V end lost 5 bases, the J end lost 0 bases, and 8 bases lay between the germline ends. CDR1 and CDR2 from the germline V gene are DFQATT and SNEGSKA (reference sequence). The CDR3 is made up of 12 amino acids. Written as DNA, the CDR3 is TGCAGTGCTCACGGGGGCTCCTACGAGCAGTACTTC. The encoded protein is CSAHGGSYEQYF.

This clonotype was seen a handful of times. The chain uses TRBV19 and TRBJ1-2; 7 bases align to TRBD1. Trimming removed 5 bases from V and 3 bases from J; junction bases left unmatched: 6. CDR3 length: 14 residues. From germline, CDR1 is LNHDA and CDR2 SQIVND (reference sequence). CDR3 bases: TGTGCCAGTAGTCAAGGGACAGTCGACTATGGCTACACCTTC. It encodes CASSQGTVDYGYTF.

The chain is built from TRBV6-1 and TRBJ2-1; TRBD2 agrees at 10 bases. The CDR3 has 15 amino acids. The J segment lost 4 bases and the V segment lost 8 bases, leaving 8 bases of the junction unmatched. CDR1 and CDR2 (germline): MNHNS, SASEGT. CDR3 DNA: TGTGCCAGCGACCTCGAACTAGCGGGATACAATGAGCAGTTCTTC. Protein sequence: CASDLELAGYNEQFF.

This clonotype was seen only a few times. This chain connects TRBV7-3 to TRBJ2-1; 7 positions agree with TRBD2. V shed 5 bases and J 0 bases; nucleotides not matched to a gene: 10. Germline CDR1 and CDR2: SGHTA and FQGTGA. The CDR3 covers 17 residues. Here the CDR3 DNA reads TGTGCCAGCAGCCCGATTGGAGGCGGGAGCTCCTACAATGAGCAGTTCTTC. Translating gives CASSPIGGGSSYNEQFF.

The DNA for the CDR3 is TGTGCCAGCAGTCTATGGACAGATGGAAACACCATATATTTT. As protein: CASSLWTDGNTIYF. The chain employs TRBV12-3 or TRBV12-4 and TRBJ1-3; D may be TRBD1 (6 bases). The CDR3 sequence is 14 residues long. Trimming pared 5 bases from V and 3 bases from J, leaving 11 bases between.

This chain links TRBV20-1 with TRBJ1-4, with 10 nucleotides matching TRBD1. The CDR3 is made up of 14 amino acids. The trim removed 2 bases at V and 5 bases at J, leaving 2 bases unmatched. Looked up from germline, CDR1 is DFQATT and CDR2 is SNEGSKA (reference sequence). CDR3 sequence: CSARRTGGNEKLFF. The CDR3 region has the DNA TGCAGTGCTAGACGGACAGGGGGAAATGAAAAACTGTTTTTT.

This clonotype was counted many times. The chain combines TRBV4-2 with TRBJ2-1, with a tentative D call TRBD2 (6 bases). Trimming removed 2 bases from V and 8 bases from J, with 16 bases in between. This CDR3 is built from 15 residues. Germline V gene lookup returns CDR1 LGHNA and CDR2 YNFKEQ. The CDR3 loop is CASSQRDRGVYEQFF. CDR3 DNA sequence: TGTGCCAGCAGCCAAAGGGACCGCGGGGTGTATGAGCAGTTCTTC.

This clonotype occurred a few times. The gene calls are TRBV28 and TRBJ1-2; TRBD1 matches at 7 bases. Losses at the gene ends were 3 bases for V and 8 bases for J; bases not matched to a gene: 3. The CDR3 runs 12 residues. CDR1 is MDHEN, CDR2 SYDVKM, per germline. CDR3 sequence reads: CASSFTGVGYTF. The CDR3 DNA is TGTGCCAGCAGTTTTACAGGGGTAGGCTACACCTTC.

This clonotype was recorded a few times. The rearrangement links TRBV5-1 to TRBJ2-3; D may match TRBD1 or TRBD2 (5 bases each). The ends were cut back, 4 bases at V and 1 base at J, with 10 bases in the middle. Germline V gene sequence: CDR1 SGHRS, CDR2 YFSETQ. The CDR3 sequence is 14 residues long. The CDR3 reads CASSAVGGTDTQYF. The CDR3 DNA reads TGCGCCAGCAGCGCAGTGGGGGGCACAGATACGCAGTATTTT.

This chain joins TRBV4-3 and TRBJ1-1, with D uncertain. Germline CDR1 LGHNA, CDR2 YSLEER. The CDR3 spans 14 residues. V lost 1 base to trimming and J lost 5 bases, with 11 bases between them. The CDR3 sequence is CASSQVVSGTEAFF. The CDR3 DNA reads TGCGCCAGCAGCCAAGTGGTCAGCGGAACTGAAGCTTTCTTT.

This chain links TRBV20-1 with TRBJ2-3, with D unresolved. This CDR3 comprises 14 residues. Germline values: CDR1 DFQATT, CDR2 SNEGSKA (reference sequence). Deletions cut 8 bases from V and 1 base from J, with 16 bases between. CDR3 DNA: TGCAGTCTGTCCCCGAGCGTCGGCACAGATACGCAGTATTTT. Amino acids: CSLSPSVGTDTQYF.

The gene calls are TRBV5-1 and TRBJ2-1; tentatively, D is TRBD2 (5 bases). The CDR3 is 15 residues long. Germline CDR1 is SGHRS and CDR2 is YFSETQ. Trimming shortened V by 4 bases and J by 0 bases, and 11 bases separated the two germline ends. The CDR3 coding sequence is TGCGCCAGCAGCCCGGACTTGAGCTCCTACAATGAGCAGTTCTTC. The encoded protein is CASSPDLSSYNEQFF.

This clonotype was seen a handful of times. The rearrangement uses TRBV6-5 and TRBJ2-1; no firm D call. The CDR3 extends over 18 amino acids. Trimming shortened V by 0 bases and J by 0 bases, and 15 bases separated the two germline ends. CDR1 is MNHEY and CDR2 is SVGAGI in the germline V gene. CDR3 DNA sequence: TGTGCCAGCAGTTACTCCCCCTCGGGCGCGAGCTCCTACAATGAGCAGTTCTTC. This gives the protein CASSYSPSGASSYNEQFF.

Only one count was recorded for this clonotype. The rearrangement joins TRBV29-1 to TRBJ1-1; 7 bases are shared with TRBD1. The length of the CDR3 is 14 residues. With V trimmed by 5 bases and J by 1 base, 7 bases remained unmatched. Germline V gives CDR1 SQVTM, CDR2 ANQGSEA. CDR3 residues: CSVNRAGGNTEAFF. Here the CDR3 DNA reads TGCAGCGTTAACAGGGCAGGGGGGAACACTGAAGCTTTCTTT.